This T cell receptor beta chain emerged from a study of CD8+CD57+ T cells in acquired aplastic anemia. Genomic DNA acted as the template from which TCR beta VDJ combination and CDR3 sequence profiling were carried out. TCRdb re-analysed the reads in MiXCR, keeping a single row per CDR3 protein. The profile shows 200,000 to 250,000 distinct CDR3 sequences, about 60% of them singletons. Germline V lookup: CDR1 SGHDN, CDR2 FVKESK. V was trimmed by 1 base and J by 4 bases, leaving 9 bases between them. The CDR3 length is 14 residues. Sequenced patients had shown CD8+CD57+ cell expansion by flow cytometry.

The genes are TRBV14 and TRBJ2-3, with a tentative D call TRBD1 (5 bases). The TCR sequence derives from a human donor with aplastic anemia. Source material: sorted CD4+, CD8+, or CD8+CD57+ T cells (not recorded which) from PBMCs. In nucleotides, the CDR3 is TGTGCCAGCAGCCAAGGTGCAGGGCCAGATACGCAGTATTTT. This encodes CASSQGAGPDTQYF.